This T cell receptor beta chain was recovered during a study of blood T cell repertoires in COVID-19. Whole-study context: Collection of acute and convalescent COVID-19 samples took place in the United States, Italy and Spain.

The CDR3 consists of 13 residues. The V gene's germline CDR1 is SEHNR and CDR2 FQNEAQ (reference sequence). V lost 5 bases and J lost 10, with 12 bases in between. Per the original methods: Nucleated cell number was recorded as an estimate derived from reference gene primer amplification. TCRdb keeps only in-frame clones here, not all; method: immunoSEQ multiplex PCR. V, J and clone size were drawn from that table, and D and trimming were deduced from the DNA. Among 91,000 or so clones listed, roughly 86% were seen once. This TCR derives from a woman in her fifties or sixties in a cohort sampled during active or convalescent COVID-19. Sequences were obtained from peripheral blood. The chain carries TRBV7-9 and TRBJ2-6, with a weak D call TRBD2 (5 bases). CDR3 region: CASSPRRGNVLTF. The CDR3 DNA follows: TGTGCCAGCAGCCCGAGACGGGGAAACGTCCTGACTTTC.